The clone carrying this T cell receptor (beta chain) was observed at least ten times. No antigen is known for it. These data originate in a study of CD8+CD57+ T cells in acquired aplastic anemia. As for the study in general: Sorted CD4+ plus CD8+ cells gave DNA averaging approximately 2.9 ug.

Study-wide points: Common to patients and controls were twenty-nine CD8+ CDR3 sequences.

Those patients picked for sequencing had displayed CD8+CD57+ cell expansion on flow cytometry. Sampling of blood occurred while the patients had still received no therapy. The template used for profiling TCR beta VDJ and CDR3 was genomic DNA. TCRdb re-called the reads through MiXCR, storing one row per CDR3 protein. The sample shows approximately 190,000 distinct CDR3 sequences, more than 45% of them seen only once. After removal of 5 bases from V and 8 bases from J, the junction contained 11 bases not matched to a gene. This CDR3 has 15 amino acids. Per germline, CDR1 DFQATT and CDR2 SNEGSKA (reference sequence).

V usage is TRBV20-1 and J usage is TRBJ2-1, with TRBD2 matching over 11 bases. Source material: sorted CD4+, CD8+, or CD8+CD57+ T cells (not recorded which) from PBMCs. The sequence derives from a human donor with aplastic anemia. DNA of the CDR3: TGCAGTGCTCAAAATGCGCTAGCGGGAGGCCATGAGCAGTTCTTC. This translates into CSAQNALAGGHEQFF.